The sequence of this TCR beta chain was determined in a study of OX40 agonist ivuxolimab in advanced cancers. Study overall: Patients received ivuxolimab, an intravenous treatment, every 2 weeks at 0.01 to 10 mg/kg. Three patients got partial responses; one had hepatocellular carcinoma and two had cutaneous melanoma.

Enrollment shut out patients with autoimmune disease history or systemic immunosuppression. The data were produced by immunoSEQ multiplex PCR, yet TCRdb's version contains in-frame clones alone and is incomplete. This table holds tens of thousands of clones, 75% to 90% found once. The ends were cut back, 1 base at V and 1 base at J, with 14 bases in the middle. This CDR3 comprises 16 residues. Germline values: CDR1 SGHAT, CDR2 FQNNGV. The sample in question was CD4+ or CD8+ T cells sorted from blood, obtained in a trial of the OX40 agonist ivuxolimab. The chain recombines TRBV11-2 with TRBJ2-7; maybe TRBD1 (7 bases). The clonotype was recovered from an adult with an advanced solid tumor such as melanoma, head and neck, liver or kidney cancer. The CDR3 loop is CASSLAAGGGSYEQYF. The CDR3 DNA is TGTGCCAGCAGCTTAGCGGCAGGGGGAGGATCCTACGAGCAGTACTTC.